The T cell receptor (beta chain) under discussion was sequenced for a study of graft-versus-host responses after intestinal transplantation. Study overall: Anti-thymocyte globulin induction preceded two to four years of tacrolimus and steroid maintenance in all recipients. General observations from the study: GvH clones turned up in recipient marrow; some had shown up first in ileum or blood.

Unmatched junction bases numbered 3, after V lost 1 base and J lost 4 bases. Germline V lookup: CDR1 SGHTA, CDR2 FQGTGA. The CDR3 loop spans 15 amino acids. Note on this clone: As yet, its antigen is unknown.

Sequencing was performed with immunoSEQ multiplex PCR; in TCRdb, only in-frame clones are kept and a portion is missing. The sample records more than 13,000 clones, roughly 68% being singletons. Intraepithelial plus lamina propria lymphocytes were released by processing graft tissue. The sequence came from a human patient who received an intestinal transplant, so some T cells may come from the graft donor. V gene TRBV7-3 combines with J gene TRBJ2-3; TRBD2 agrees at 9 bases. The sample consisted of ileum tissue, taken around 720 days after intestinal transplantation. Written as DNA, the CDR3 is TGTGCCAGCAGCTTAATAGCGGGAGACCCAGATACGCAGTATTTT. Translated, it gives CASSLIAGDPDTQYF.